These 11 T cell receptor beta chains originate from one sample sequenced in a study of blood T cell repertoires in COVID-19. Only in-frame clones appear in the TCRdb table, and some are missing; sequencing was by immunoSEQ multiplex PCR. The repertoire consists of about 120,000 clones, with 70% to 85% occurring once and the leading ten covering 7% to 9.5%. The material sequenced was peripheral blood. The receptors originated from a man in his 70s with active or convalescent COVID-19.

J is TRBJ2-7 and V is TRBV6-6; 7 nucleotides align to TRBD2. The CDR3 loop spans 14 amino acids. CDR1 and CDR2 from the germline V gene are MNHNY and SVGAGI (reference sequence). The V and J ends lost 5 bases and 4 bases, in that order; junction bases with no gene match: 8. Here the CDR3 reads CASSPLAEGYEQYF. The DNA for the CDR3 is TGTGCCAGCAGTCCCCTAGCGGAGGGTTACGAGCAGTACTTC.

J is TRBJ1-1 and V is TRBV19; 7 nucleotides match TRBD1. The ends lost 7 bases at V and 11 bases at J; junction bases unmatched: 10. The germline V gene has CDR1 LNHDA and CDR2 SQIVND (reference sequence). This CDR3 is built from 12 residues. In DNA, the CDR3 is TGTGCCAGTAACATGAGGAGGGGACAGGCTTTCTTT. This sequence encodes CASNMRRGQAFF. The variable domain in full, completed from reference TRBV19 and TRBJ1-1, reads DGGITQSPKYLFRKEGQNVTLSCEQNLNHDAMYWYRQDPGQGLRLIYYSQIVNDFQKGDIAEGYSVSREKKESFPLTVTSAQKNPTAFYLCASNMRRGQAFFGQGTRLTVV.

In its sample, this clone was seen a few times. The junction departs from germline at one end; a sequencing error may be responsible. CDR3: CASSSGGETQYF. For the CDR3, the DNA is TGTGCTAGCAGCTCAGGGGGGGAGACCCAGTACTTC. The chain has TRBV7-7 and TRBJ2-5; the D gene is possibly TRBD1 (7 bases). The CDR3 sequence is 12 residues long. Germline values: CDR1 SSHAT, CDR2 FNYEAQ (reference sequence).

The chain employs TRBV5-1 and TRBJ2-7, with 8 positions matching TRBD1. The CDR3 sequence is 14 residues long. CDR1 and CDR2 from the germline V gene are SGHRS and YFSETQ. Trimming cost V 4 bases and J 3 bases; bases outside gene matches: 6. CDR3 DNA sequence: TGCGCCAGCAGCGACCCGGGACAGGTCTACGAGCAGTACTTC. Protein: CASSDPGQVYEQYF.

This rearrangement joins TRBV5-1 to TRBJ2-7; TRBD1 aligns across 12 bases. V gave up 3 bases and J gave up 4 bases; unmatched junction bases: 5. Germline CDR1 is SGHRS and CDR2 is YFSETQ. The CDR3 has 15 amino acids. CDR3 nucleotides: TGCGCCAGCAGCTGGGGACAGGGGGCCCCGTACGAGCAGTACTTC. Translated: CASSWGQGAPYEQYF.

V gene TRBV28 combines with J gene TRBJ1-1; D uncertain. The germline V gene encodes CDR1 MDHEN and CDR2 SYDVKM. There are 14 residues in the CDR3. V was shortened by 5 bases and J by 3 bases, with 13 bases between the two germline ends. CDR3 nucleotides: TGTGCCAGCAGTGGTGGCCTCTTGGACACTGAAGCTTTCTTT. Translating it yields CASSGGLLDTEAFF.

The V gene is TRBV5-1, the J gene TRBJ1-5; D is ambiguous. From germline, CDR1 is SGHRS and CDR2 YFSETQ. Between the trimmed V and J ends, which lost 1 base and 5 bases, there was a span of 10 bases. The CDR3 sequence is 14 residues long. The CDR3 DNA is TGCGCCAGCAGCTTGATGCCAGGTGATCAGCCCCAGCATTTT. This sequence encodes CASSLMPGDQPQHF.

V usage is TRBV28 and J usage is TRBJ2-3, with 11 bases aligning to TRBD2. The J segment lost 4 bases and the V segment lost 2 bases, leaving 2 bases of the junction unmatched. CDR1 MDHEN and CDR2 SYDVKM come from the germline V gene. The CDR3 loop spans 15 amino acids. In nucleotides, the CDR3 is TGTGCCAGCAGTTTACTAGCGGGAGGTGCAGATACGCAGTATTTT. Residues: CASSLLAGGADTQYF.

As concerns this clone: This same CDR3 is encoded by further DNA sequences in the sample. The J gene is TRBJ2-1, the V gene TRBV19; D is unclear. The CDR3 is 13 residues long. Trimming removed 3 bases from V and 6 bases from J, with 9 bases in between. Germline-derived CDR1 and CDR2 are LNHDA and SQIVND (reference sequence). Here the CDR3 reads CASSIPSVNEQFF. CDR3 DNA: TGTGCCAGTAGTATCCCCAGCGTCAATGAGCAGTTCTTC.

This clone has only a few counts. This chain uses TRBV5-1 with TRBJ2-2; 7 positions match TRBD2. The germline V gene encodes CDR1 SGHRS and CDR2 YFSETQ. V lost 3 bases, J lost 5 bases, and 7 bases stayed unmatched. This CDR3 has 15 amino acids. The chain's CDR3 is CASSWSSGGTGELFF. The CDR3, as DNA: TGCGCCAGCAGCTGGTCTTCCGGGGGGACCGGGGAGCTGTTTTTT.

The rearrangement links TRBV5-6 to TRBJ1-2, with a possible D match to TRBD1 (6 bases). Germline values: CDR1 SGHDT, CDR2 YYEEEE. With 1 base removed from V and 4 bases from J, the gap between germline ends came to 11 bases. CDR3 size: 14 residues. In nucleotides, the CDR3 is TGTGCCAGCAGCTTGCCCCAGGGGAGCTATGGCTACACCTTC. Encoded protein: CASSLPQGSYGYTF. The full variable domain, rest sourced from reference TRBV5-6 and TRBJ1-2, is DAGVTQSPTHLIKTRGQQVTLRCSPKSGHDTVSWYQQALGQGPQFIFQYYEEEERQRGNFPDRFSGHQFPNYSSELNVNALLLGDSALYLCASSLPQGSYGYTFGSGTRLTVV.